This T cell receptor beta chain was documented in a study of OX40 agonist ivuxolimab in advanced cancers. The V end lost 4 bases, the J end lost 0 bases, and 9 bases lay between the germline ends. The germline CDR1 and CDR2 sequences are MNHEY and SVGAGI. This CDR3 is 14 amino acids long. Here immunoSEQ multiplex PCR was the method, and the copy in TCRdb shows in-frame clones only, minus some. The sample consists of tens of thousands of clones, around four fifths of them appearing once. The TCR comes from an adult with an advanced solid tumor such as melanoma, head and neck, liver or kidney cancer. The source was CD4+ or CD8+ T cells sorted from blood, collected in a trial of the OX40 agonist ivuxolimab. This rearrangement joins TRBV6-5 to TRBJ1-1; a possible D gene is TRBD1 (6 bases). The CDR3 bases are TGTGCCAGCAGTTCACAGGGACTGAACACTGAAGCTTTCTTT. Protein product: CASSSQGLNTEAFF.